One TCR beta chain is described in this entry. The antigen remains undetermined. Patients were not receiving any therapy when their samples were collected. The record originates from a study of CD39 and CD103 CD8 tumor-infiltrating T cells. Broader study findings: Unlike DN TIL clonotypes, DP TIL clonotypes seldom appeared in blood. Top 30 DP CD8 TIL clonotypes covered roughly 55-90% of repertoire.

V was shortened by 6 bases and J by 5 bases, with 13 bases between the two germline ends. The germline V gene encodes CDR1 MNHNS and CDR2 SASEGT. CDR3 length: 13 residues. Each sorted subset gave roughly 9,500 to 110,000 cells for genomic DNA. Clones were read by immunoSEQ multiplex PCR, and TCRdb kept only the in-frame ones, dropping some. The repertoire has some 16,000 clones, 85% to 95% of them found once; the top ten carry more than 4%. The specimen was CD8+ T cells sorted from blood. Subset meaning: total memory CD8 T cells (CD45RA-CCR7+/-) from blood or uninvolved lymph node. The clonotype comes from a human donor with head and neck squamous cell carcinoma. This sequence joins TRBV6-1 and TRBJ2-5, with a tentative D call TRBD2 (5 bases). The CDR3 nucleotides read TGTGCCAGCAGCTGGGTGGAGGAGGAGACCCAGTACTTC. It specifies CASSWVEEETQYF.